Shown below are 29 T cell receptor beta chains from a single sample sequenced in a study of cytomegalovirus exposure and HLA in healthy donors. Primers for the PCR totalled 60 Vbeta and 13 Jbeta. Some clones are missing from TCRdb's copy, which holds only in-frame ones; the method was immunoSEQ multiplex PCR. The data show 180,000 or so clones, 75% to 85% seen once. The specimen was PBMCs. Source of these receptors: a woman aged 50 to 65 in good health and CMV-seropositive.

The V call is TRBV18, the J call TRBJ2-3; TRBD1 agrees at 9 bases. The V gene's germline CDR1 is KGHSH and CDR2 LQKENI. The CDR3 runs to 15 residues. Trimming cost V 3 bases and J 4 bases; bases outside gene matches: 5. CDR3 DNA: TGTGCCAGCTCACCTACAGGGGGCTTTGCAGATACGCAGTATTTT. It codes for CASSPTGGFADTQYF. The complete variable domain, with remaining parts taken from reference TRBV18 and TRBJ2-3, reads NAGVMQNPRHLVRRRGQEARLRCSPMKGHSHVYWYRQLPEEGLKFMVYLQKENIIDESGMPKERFSAEFPKEGPSILRIQQVVRGDSAAYFCASSPTGGFADTQYFGPGTRLTVL.

J is TRBJ2-4 and V is TRBV19; TRBD2 is a possible D gene (6 bases). The CDR3 totals 16 residues. Between the trimmed V and J ends, which lost 7 bases and 3 bases, there was a span of 19 bases. The V gene's germline CDR1 is LNHDA and CDR2 SQIVND (reference sequence). The CDR3: CASKDPRRGYKNIQYF. CDR3 bases: TGTGCCAGTAAGGACCCTCGGCGGGGCTACAAAAACATTCAGTACTTC. Full variable domain (missing parts from reference TRBV19 and TRBJ2-4): DGGITQSPKYLFRKEGQNVTLSCEQNLNHDAMYWYRQDPGQGLRLIYYSQIVNDFQKGDIAEGYSVSREKKESFPLTVTSAQKNPTAFYLCASKDPRRGYKNIQYFGAGTRLSVL.

In its sample, this clone was seen a few times. The rearrangement links TRBV6-5 to TRBJ2-5, with TRBD2 identical over 9 bases. V shed 0 bases and J 2 bases; nucleotides not matched to a gene: 1. The CDR3 is made up of 15 amino acids. Per germline, CDR1 MNHEY and CDR2 SVGAGI. As DNA, the CDR3 is TGTGCCAGCAGTTACTCGGCGGGGGGGCAAGAGACCCAGTACTTC. This encodes CASSYSAGGQETQYF.

Comment on this clone: The junction does not match germline at one end; this may be a read error. This chain joins TRBV5-1 and TRBJ2-7; 13 bases fit TRBD2. CDR3 length equals 15 residues. Germline lookup yields CDR1 SGHRS and CDR2 YFSETQ. CDR3 DNA: TGCGCCAGCAGAAAGTCCGGGACTAGCGGGGCCCCTGCTAGCTTC. This gives the protein CASRKSGTSGAPASF.

J is TRBJ1-4 and V is TRBV18; TRBD1 matches 7 bases. The CDR3 extends over 17 amino acids. In germline, CDR1 is KGHSH, CDR2 LQKENI. After removal of 0 bases from V and 4 bases from J, the junction contained 8 bases not matched to a gene. CDR3 nucleotides: TGTGCCAGCTCACCACCAGATCCGGGACAGTTTAATGAAAAACTGTTTTTT. This sequence encodes CASSPPDPGQFNEKLFF.

This sequence joins TRBV7-9 and TRBJ2-6, with D possibly being TRBD2 (5 bases). The V gene lost 0 bases and the J gene lost 4 bases, with 16 bases spanning the gap. This CDR3 comprises 18 residues. Germline CDR1 is SEHNR and CDR2 is FQNEAQ (reference sequence). CDR3 sequence (DNA): TGTGCCAGCAGCTTAGCGGGCGGTTCCCGGGGAGGGGCCAACGTCCTGACTTTC. Translation: CASSLAGGSRGGANVLTF.

The rearrangement uses TRBV5-1 and TRBJ1-6; D remains ambiguous. The CDR3 is made up of 15 amino acids. In germline, CDR1 is SGHRS, CDR2 YFSETQ. With 0 bases removed from V and 9 bases from J, the gap between germline ends came to 13 bases. Written as DNA, the CDR3 is TGCGCCAGCAGCTTGGCCAGAGGGAGCGGTTCACCCCTCCACTTT. It yields the protein CASSLARGSGSPLHF. The whole variable domain, remainder taken from reference TRBV5-1 and TRBJ1-6, is KAGVTQTPRYLIKTRGQQVTLSCSPISGHRSVSWYQQTPGQGLQFLFEYFSETQRNKGNFPGRFSGRQFSNSRSEMNVSTLELGDSALYLCASSLARGSGSPLHFGNGTRLTVT.

V and J are TRBV11-2 and TRBJ2-1, with TRBD1 as a possible D gene (6 bases). Germline lookup yields CDR1 SGHAT and CDR2 FQNNGV. The V gene lost 2 bases and the J gene lost 8 bases, with 10 bases spanning the gap. The CDR3 totals 13 residues. The CDR3 loop reads CASSLTGIDEQFF. The CDR3 DNA sequence: TGTGCCAGCAGCTTAACAGGGATAGATGAGCAGTTCTTC.

The chain carries TRBV5-1 and TRBJ2-7; tentative D call: TRBD1 (6 bases). CDR3 length equals 12 residues. In germline, CDR1 is SGHRS, CDR2 YFSETQ. V lost 4 bases, J lost 5 bases, and 10 bases lay in between. Here the CDR3 reads CASSTGSDEQYF. CDR3 nucleotides: TGCGCCAGCAGCACAGGGTCGGACGAGCAGTACTTC.

V usage is TRBV15 and J usage is TRBJ2-3; the D is unclear. With 1 base removed from V and 11 bases from J, the gap between germline ends came to 16 bases. The CDR3 extends over 14 amino acids. The germline gives CDR1 LNHNV, CDR2 YYDKDF (reference sequence). The CDR3 region is CATSRVPKTNRQYF. The CDR3 DNA sequence: TGTGCCACCAGCAGAGTCCCGAAGACAAACAGGCAGTATTTT.

The chain recombines TRBV28 with TRBJ2-3; D not certain. The length of the CDR3 is 12 residues. Trimming pared 6 bases from V and 5 bases from J, leaving 9 bases between. Germline V lookup: CDR1 MDHEN, CDR2 SYDVKM. CDR3 sequence reads: CASRHLRDTQYF. The DNA of the CDR3 is TGTGCCAGCAGACACCTCAGAGATACGCAGTATTTT.

V gene TRBV5-1 combines with J gene TRBJ2-5; D call uncertain. V dropped 4 bases and J dropped 4 bases, with 14 bases sitting between them. CDR1 and CDR2 from the germline V gene are SGHRS and YFSETQ. This CDR3 region has 14 residues. The CDR3 reads CASSPGADPETQYF. The CDR3 nucleotides read TGCGCCAGCAGCCCCGGTGCCGATCCAGAGACCCAGTACTTC.

This chain uses TRBV12-5 with TRBJ2-3, with 9 bases matching TRBD1. Per the germline V gene, CDR1 is LGHNT and CDR2 is FRNRAP. Trimming removed 0 bases from V and 4 bases from J; junction bases left unmatched: 5. The CDR3 length is 16 residues. The CDR3 region is CASGLVGTGRPDTQYF. The CDR3 bases are TGTGCTAGTGGTTTGGTAGGGACAGGGAGACCAGATACGCAGTATTTT.

This clone appeared a single time. Written as DNA, the CDR3 is TGTGCCAGCAGTATAACAGGGCACGAGCAGTACTTC. Translation gives CASSITGHEQYF. V gene TRBV7-9 combines with J gene TRBJ2-7, with a tentative D call TRBD1 (6 bases). The ends were cut back, 6 bases at V and 5 bases at J, with 11 bases in the middle. Germline CDR1 and CDR2: SEHNR and FQNEAQ (reference sequence). This CDR3 has 12 residues.

A remark on this clone: Other DNA sequences in the same sample also yield this CDR3. The rearrangement uses TRBV5-1 and TRBJ2-5; 13 bases line up with TRBD2. The germline V gene has CDR1 SGHRS and CDR2 YFSETQ. Trimming took 1 base from V and 5 from J; bases not matched to a gene: 5. The CDR3 is 16 residues long. The CDR3 DNA reads TGCGCCAGCAGCTTGACTAGCGGGGGGGCCGGGGAGACCCAGTACTTC. Translated, it gives CASSLTSGGAGETQYF.

This chain connects TRBV6-1 to TRBJ2-3; 7 bases match TRBD2. After removal of 3 bases from V and 2 bases from J, the junction contained 5 bases not matched to a gene. The germline CDR1 and CDR2 sequences are MNHNS and SASEGT. The length of the CDR3 is 15 residues. In DNA form, the CDR3 reads TGTGCCAGCAGTGACTGGCGGGAGTACACAGATACGCAGTATTTT. Translated, it gives CASSDWREYTDTQYF.

The rearrangement links TRBV5-1 to TRBJ2-5, with 8 bases matching TRBD1. Germline loops: CDR1 SGHRS, CDR2 YFSETQ. The CDR3 runs 17 residues. After removal of 0 bases from V and 2 bases from J, the junction contained 9 bases not matched to a gene. The CDR3 is CASSLAGIGQGQETQYF. The CDR3 region has the DNA TGCGCCAGCAGCTTGGCCGGGATAGGACAGGGTCAAGAGACCCAGTACTTC.

As for this clone: An end of the junction does not agree with germline; a read error may underlie this. This chain connects TRBV7-9 to TRBJ1-5; D gene ambiguous. Germline values: CDR1 SEHNR, CDR2 FQNEAQ (reference sequence). This CDR3 is built from 13 residues. CDR3 residues: CSSSPLADQPQHF. CDR3 DNA sequence: TGTTCCAGCAGCCCCTTAGCGGATCAGCCCCAGCATTTT.

This chain connects TRBV19 to TRBJ1-5; tentatively, D is TRBD1 (5 bases). The germline V gene encodes CDR1 LNHDA and CDR2 SQIVND (reference sequence). The CDR3 loop spans 16 amino acids. The ends were cut back, 3 bases at V and 9 bases at J, with 21 bases in the middle. The CDR3 nucleotides are TGTGCCAGTAGTATGGGGACTGGGCCCGAACGCGGGCCCCAGCATTTT. Its protein is CASSMGTGPERGPQHF.

The chain employs TRBV11-2 and TRBJ1-1, with D perhaps TRBD1 (5 bases). The CDR3 consists of 16 residues. Trimming shortened V by 5 bases and J by 5 bases, and 21 bases separated the two germline ends. Germline loops: CDR1 SGHAT, CDR2 FQNNGV. CDR3 in DNA: TGTGCCAGCAGCCCTAACGGTGGGAAGGGGAGGACTGAAGCTTTCTTT. It codes for CASSPNGGKGRTEAFF.

Of note for this clone: A junction end diverges from the germline sequence, so it may reflect a read error. The chain couples TRBV7-7 to TRBJ2-1, with 8 bases aligning to TRBD2. This CDR3 has 13 amino acids. Germline CDR1 SSHAT, CDR2 FNYEAQ (reference sequence). In DNA form, the CDR3 reads TGTGCTAGCAGCTTGGACGGGAGGGGTGAGCAGTTCTTC. It yields the protein CASSLDGRGEQFF.

This clone was seen just once. The chain has TRBV18 and TRBJ1-1, with 9 bases matching TRBD1. CDR3 length equals 14 residues. Germline V CDR1 and CDR2: KGHSH, LQKENI. The V and J ends lost 3 bases and 5 bases, in that order; junction bases with no gene match: 4. The DNA for the CDR3 is TGTGCCAGCTCACCTCGGACAGGGGAAACTGAAGCTTTCTTT. It specifies CASSPRTGETEAFF.

V gene TRBV6-1 combines with J gene TRBJ1-3; weak D call: TRBD1 (6 bases). Trimming removed 8 bases from V and 0 bases from J, with 11 bases in between. Per the germline V gene, CDR1 is MNHNS and CDR2 is SASEGT. The CDR3 sequence is 14 residues long. The CDR3 loop reads CASRTVSSGNTIYF. The DNA of the CDR3 is TGTGCCAGCCGGACAGTGAGCTCTGGAAACACCATATATTTT.

This sequence joins TRBV27 and TRBJ2-5, with TRBD1 matching over 9 bases. With V trimmed by 5 bases and J by 5 bases, 9 bases remained unmatched. Germline V gene sequence: CDR1 MNHEY, CDR2 SMNVEV (reference sequence). This CDR3 is 15 amino acids long. The CDR3 DNA reads TGTGCCAGCAGTGTCGGGACAGGGCTTTGGGAGACCCAGTACTTC. This codes for CASSVGTGLWETQYF.

The CDR3 here is CVRSFRDKNQPQHF. The CDR3 coding sequence is TGTGTCAGAAGCTTCCGGGACAAGAATCAGCCCCAGCATTTT. The V and J genes are TRBV7-5 and TRBJ1-5; no DNA check was done on the table's D call, TRBD1. TRBV7-5 is a documented pseudogene. The CDR3 has 14 amino acids.

The chain has TRBV7-8 and TRBJ1-2; D gene uncertain. Germline loops: CDR1 SGHVS, CDR2 FQNEAQ. The CDR3 covers 13 residues. The V end was cut by 5 bases, the J end by 2 bases, with 9 bases between. Here the CDR3 reads CASSAPANYGYTF. In DNA form, the CDR3 reads TGTGCCAGCAGCGCCCCAGCGAACTATGGCTACACCTTC.

The chain employs TRBV7-9 and TRBJ2-1, with 7 bases matching TRBD2. CDR1 is SEHNR, CDR2 FQNEAQ, per germline (reference sequence). Trimming removed 8 bases from V and 5 bases from J; junction bases left unmatched: 6. This CDR3 is 13 amino acids long. The CDR3 sequence is CASSAGANNEQFF. The CDR3 nucleotides are TGTGCCAGCTCGGCGGGAGCCAACAATGAGCAGTTCTTC.

The chain joins TRBV2 to TRBJ2-1, with D possibly being TRBD1 (6 bases). The CDR3 length is 14 residues. Germline V lookup: CDR1 SNHLY, CDR2 FYNNEI. V was pared by 8 bases and J by 2 bases, with 13 bases between. CDR3 amino acids: CASAAGVTYNEQFF. The CDR3 DNA is TGTGCCAGCGCAGCAGGGGTCACCTACAATGAGCAGTTCTTC. Full variable domain (remainder filled in from reference TRBV2 and TRBJ2-1): EPEVTQTPSHQVTQMGQEVILRCVPISNHLYFYWYRQILGQKVEFLVSFYNNEISEKSEIFDDQFSVERPDGSNFTLKIRSTKLEDSAMYFCASAAGVTYNEQFFGPGTRLTVL.

This chain links TRBV28 with TRBJ1-2; weak D call: TRBD1 (5 bases). The CDR3 runs 14 residues. CDR1 and CDR2 from the germline V gene are MDHEN and SYDVKM. Trimming left V 5 bases short and J 4 bases short, with 14 bases between. The CDR3 is CASSLRQMTYGYTF. The CDR3 bases are TGTGCCAGCAGTCTGAGACAGATGACCTATGGCTACACCTTC.